Each of the 18 T cell receptor beta chains below was sequenced from the same sample in a study of response to subunit inactivated influenza vaccine. TCRdb used MiXCR to reprocess the RT-PCR reads, holding one entry per CDR3 protein. The sample has 450,000 to 600,000 distinct CDR3 sequences, more than 15% seen once. The sequenced sample was CD4+ T cells sorted from PBMCs, obtained less than 30 months after vaccination. The receptor source for this set is a man between 50 and 69 years old who received an inactivated influenza vaccine.

This clonotype was seen only a few times. The gene calls are TRBV3-1 and TRBJ2-2, with a tentative D call TRBD1 (5 bases). V lost 0 bases and J 7 bases, leaving 15 bases between the germline ends. CDR1 is LGHDT and CDR2 is YNNKEL in the germline V gene (reference sequence). This CDR3 region has 16 residues. The CDR3 here is CASSQELSGLIGELFF. As DNA, the CDR3 is TGTGCCAGCAGCCAAGAACTATCAGGGCTAATCGGGGAGCTGTTTTTT.

The sample holds a few counts of this clonotype. The CDR3 reads CATSRGATENTEAFF. The DNA for the CDR3 is TGTGCCACCAGCAGAGGTGCGACGGAGAACACTGAAGCTTTCTTT. V is TRBV15 and J is TRBJ1-1; D gene ambiguous. This CDR3 region has 15 residues. V was shortened by 1 base and J by 1 base, with 10 bases between the two germline ends. The germline V gene has CDR1 LNHNV and CDR2 YYDKDF (reference sequence).

The V gene is TRBV12-3 or TRBV12-4, the J gene TRBJ2-7; 15 bases are a match to TRBD2. This CDR3 spans 17 amino acids. The junction had 6 bases not matched to a gene; V was cut back by 1 base and J by 5 bases. CDR3 in amino acids: CASSLGVGTSGRNEQYF. The CDR3 region has the DNA TGTGCCAGCAGTTTAGGGGTAGGGACTAGCGGGAGGAACGAGCAGTACTTC.

Many counts were recorded for this clonotype. The CDR3 DNA follows: TGTGCCAGCAGTCCCGGGACAGGGCGCACAGATACGCAGTATTTT. Amino acids: CASSPGTGRTDTQYF. The chain has TRBV12-3 or TRBV12-4 and TRBJ2-3; 9 bases agree with TRBD1. J gave up 1 base and V 5 bases, and 4 bases lay outside the gene matches. The CDR3 has 15 amino acids.

This clonotype was detected only a few times. V and J are TRBV6-6 and TRBJ2-5; D remains ambiguous. V was cut by 5 bases and J by 4 bases, with 8 bases left in between. Germline CDR1 is MNHNY and CDR2 is SVGAGI (reference sequence). The CDR3 consists of 12 residues. The CDR3 is CASSPFRETQYF. DNA for the CDR3: TGTGCCAGCAGTCCGTTTAGAGAGACCCAGTACTTC.

This clonotype came up many times. In DNA form, the CDR3 reads TGCAGCGTTGAAGTGGGCCCTCAGGCAATAGGCTACACCTTC. Its translation is CSVEVGPQAIGYTF. The rearrangement joins TRBV29-1 to TRBJ1-2; D remains ambiguous. The V gene's germline CDR1 is SQVTM and CDR2 ANQGSEA. The CDR3 covers 14 residues. Trimming stripped 1 base from V and 8 bases from J, with 17 bases between.

The chain uses TRBV28 and TRBJ2-7; D might be TRBD1 or TRBD2, each matching 5 bases. V lost 7 bases to trimming and J lost 5 bases, with 24 bases between them. Germline CDR1 MDHEN, CDR2 SYDVKM. This CDR3 contains 16 residues. The CDR3 here is CASTYVPGPPMDEQYF. The DNA of the CDR3 is TGTGCCAGCACTTATGTCCCGGGGCCTCCCATGGACGAGCAGTACTTC.

In its sample, this clonotype was seen many times. The V call is TRBV6-5, the J call TRBJ2-3, with D perhaps matching TRBD1 or TRBD2 (5 bases each). The V end lost 4 bases, the J end lost 2 bases, and 10 bases lay between the germline ends. The CDR3 runs to 14 residues. Germline assignment: CDR1 MNHEY and CDR2 SVGAGI. CDR3 sequence reads: CASSSGTITDTQYF. In DNA form, the CDR3 reads TGTGCCAGCAGTTCCGGGACGATCACAGATACGCAGTATTTT.

A few counts support this clonotype. The gene calls are TRBV12-3 or TRBV12-4 and TRBJ2-7; D gene unclear. V was cut by 6 bases and J by 0 bases, with 15 bases left in between. The CDR3 length is 15 residues. CDR3 nucleotide sequence: TGTGCCAGCAGCCCTGGGGTCCACAGCTCCTACGAGCAGTACTTC. Encoded protein: CASSPGVHSSYEQYF.

This clonotype was recorded many times. The gene calls are TRBV7-8 and TRBJ2-2; D is undetermined. The CDR3 contains 17 residues. The V end was cut by 1 base, the J end by 2 bases, with 14 bases between. Germline V CDR1 and CDR2: SGHVS, FQNEAQ. Here the CDR3 DNA reads TGTGCCAGCAGCTTAGTGCGGAGCAGGATCAACACCGGGGAGCTGTTTTTT. Its translation: CASSLVRSRINTGELFF.

This chain joins TRBV7-8 and TRBJ2-1; 7 nucleotides match TRBD2. This CDR3 is 16 amino acids long. The germline V gene has CDR1 SGHVS and CDR2 FQNEAQ. With V trimmed by 5 bases and J by 1 base, 8 bases remained unmatched. This chain's CDR3 is CASSPQPSGSYNEQFF. In nucleotides, the CDR3 is TGTGCCAGCAGCCCCCAGCCTAGCGGATCCTACAATGAGCAGTTCTTC.

The V gene is TRBV4-2, the J gene TRBJ2-7; D is perhaps TRBD1 (5 bases). Germline V gene data show CDR1 as LGHNA and CDR2 as YNFKEQ. The CDR3 is made up of 15 amino acids. The V gene lost 5 bases and the J gene lost 0 bases, with 14 bases spanning the gap. The CDR3 loop is CASSAWERGSYEQYF. The CDR3, as DNA: TGTGCCAGCAGCGCGTGGGAAAGGGGCTCCTACGAGCAGTACTTC.

Points on this clonotype: Germline and junction disagree at one end, which may indicate a read error. The gene calls are TRBV20-1 and TRBJ2-1, with no clear D. CDR3 length equals 13 residues. CDR1 is DFQATT and CDR2 is SNEGSKA in the germline V gene (reference sequence). The CDR3: CSAGRDSYKEQFF. CDR3 nucleotide sequence: TGCAGTGCTGGGCGAGACTCCTACAAAGAGCAGTTCTTC.

The V call is TRBV12-3 or TRBV12-4, the J call TRBJ2-7; D might be TRBD1 (7 bases). CDR3 length: 12 amino acids. V lost 10 bases to trimming and J lost 0 bases, with 10 bases between them. The CDR3 DNA reads as TGTGCCACGGGGGACAGCTCCTACGAGCAGTACTTC. It translates to CATGDSSYEQYF.

This clonotype has just a few counts. The chain recombines TRBV7-8 with TRBJ2-1; TRBD2 matches at 11 bases. With V trimmed by 2 bases and J by 3 bases, 3 bases remained unmatched. Germline CDR1 is SGHVS and CDR2 is FQNEAQ. There are 16 residues in the CDR3. CDR3 in amino acids: CASSLSLAGGYNEQFF. In DNA, the CDR3 is TGTGCCAGCAGCTTATCGCTAGCGGGGGGCTACAATGAGCAGTTCTTC.

The chain recombines TRBV7-2 with TRBJ2-7, with D possibly matching TRBD2 (5 bases). Germline CDR1 reads SGHTA; CDR2 reads FQGNSA. The CDR3 is made up of 13 amino acids. The ends were cut back, 2 bases at V and 6 bases at J, with 11 bases in the middle. CDR3 protein: CASSLMAAGEQYF. Written as DNA, the CDR3 is TGTGCCAGCAGCTTAATGGCCGCGGGCGAGCAGTACTTC.

This clonotype showed up many times. The rearrangement links TRBV20-1 to TRBJ1-2; 8 nucleotides match TRBD1. The CDR3 has 13 residues. The germline CDR1 and CDR2 sequences are DFQATT and SNEGSKA (reference sequence). J gave up 3 bases and V 4 bases, and 4 bases lay outside the gene matches. The CDR3 reads CSATDRGYYGYTF. The CDR3 DNA reads TGCAGTGCTACCGACAGGGGATACTATGGCTACACCTTC.

This clonotype was seen at least ten times. The V call is TRBV5-6, the J call TRBJ1-2, with 10 bases matching TRBD1. The CDR3 is made up of 15 amino acids. The V gene's germline CDR1 is SGHDT and CDR2 YYEEEE. The V gene end was trimmed by 3 bases and the J gene end by 6 bases; junction bases not matched to a gene: 8. The CDR3 nucleotides are TGTGCCAGCAGCTATAAGGACAGGGGGTCGGATGGCTACACCTTC. Amino acids: CASSYKDRGSDGYTF.